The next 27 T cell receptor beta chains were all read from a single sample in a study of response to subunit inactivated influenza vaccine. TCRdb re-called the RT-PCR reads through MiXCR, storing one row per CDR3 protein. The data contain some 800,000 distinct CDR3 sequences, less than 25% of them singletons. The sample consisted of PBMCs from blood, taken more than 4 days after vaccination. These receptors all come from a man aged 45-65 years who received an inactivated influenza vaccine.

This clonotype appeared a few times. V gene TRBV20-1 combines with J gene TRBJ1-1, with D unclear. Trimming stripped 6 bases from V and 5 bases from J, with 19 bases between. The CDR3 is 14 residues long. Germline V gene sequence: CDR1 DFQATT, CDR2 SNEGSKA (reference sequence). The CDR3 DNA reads TGCAGTGCCCCGTCTTCTCGGGTTCGGACTGAAGCTTTCTTT. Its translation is CSAPSSRVRTEAFF.

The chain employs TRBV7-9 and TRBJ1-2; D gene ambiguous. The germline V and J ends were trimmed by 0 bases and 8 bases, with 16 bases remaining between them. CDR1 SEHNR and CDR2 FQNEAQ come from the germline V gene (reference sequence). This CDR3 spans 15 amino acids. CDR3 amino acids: CASSLAELSTMGYTF. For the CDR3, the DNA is TGTGCCAGCAGCTTAGCGGAACTGTCAACTATGGGCTACACCTTC.

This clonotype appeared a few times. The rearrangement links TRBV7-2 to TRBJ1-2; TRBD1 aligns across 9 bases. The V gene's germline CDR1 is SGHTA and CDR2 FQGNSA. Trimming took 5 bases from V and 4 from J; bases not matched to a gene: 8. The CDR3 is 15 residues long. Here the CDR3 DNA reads TGTGCCAGCAGCCTAGTACCGGGACAGGGCTATGGCTACACCTTC. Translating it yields CASSLVPGQGYGYTF.

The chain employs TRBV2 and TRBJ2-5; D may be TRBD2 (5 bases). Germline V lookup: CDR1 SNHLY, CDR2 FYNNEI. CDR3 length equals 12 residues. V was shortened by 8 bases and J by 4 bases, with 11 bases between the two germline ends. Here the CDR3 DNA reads TGTGCCAGCGCGAGGGTTGTAGAGACCCAGTACTTC. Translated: CASARVVETQYF.

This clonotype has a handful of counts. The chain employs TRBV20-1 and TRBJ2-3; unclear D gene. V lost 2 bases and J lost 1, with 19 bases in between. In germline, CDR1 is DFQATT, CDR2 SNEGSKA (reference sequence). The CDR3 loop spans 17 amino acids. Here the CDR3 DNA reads TGCAGTGCTAGACGCGGCTCAAATCCGGATCGCACAGATACGCAGTATTTT. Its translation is CSARRGSNPDRTDTQYF.

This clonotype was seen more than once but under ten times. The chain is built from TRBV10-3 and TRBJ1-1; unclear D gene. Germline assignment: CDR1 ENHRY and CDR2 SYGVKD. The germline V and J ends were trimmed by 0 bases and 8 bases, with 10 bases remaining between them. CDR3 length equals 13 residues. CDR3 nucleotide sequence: TGTGCCATCAGTGAGTCGAATCTCAGAGAAGCTTTCTTT. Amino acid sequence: CAISESNLREAFF.

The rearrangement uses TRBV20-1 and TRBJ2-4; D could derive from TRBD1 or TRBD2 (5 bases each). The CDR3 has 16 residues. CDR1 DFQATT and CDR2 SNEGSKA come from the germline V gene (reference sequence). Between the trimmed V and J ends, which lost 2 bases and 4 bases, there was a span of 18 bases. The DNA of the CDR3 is TGCAGTGCTAGACCCCCAGGGAGACTACGAAAAAACATTCAGTACTTC. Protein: CSARPPGRLRKNIQYF.

For the CDR3, the DNA is TGTGCCAGCAGTTCCCAGGGGGGGGGACAGAGCTACGAGCAGTACTTC. Translating gives CASSSQGGGQSYEQYF. The chain employs TRBV28 and TRBJ2-7; D may correspond to TRBD1 or TRBD2 (7 bases each). This CDR3 has 16 amino acids. Germline CDR1 reads MDHEN; CDR2 reads SYDVKM. Between the trimmed V and J ends, which lost 4 bases and 3 bases, there was a span of 19 bases.

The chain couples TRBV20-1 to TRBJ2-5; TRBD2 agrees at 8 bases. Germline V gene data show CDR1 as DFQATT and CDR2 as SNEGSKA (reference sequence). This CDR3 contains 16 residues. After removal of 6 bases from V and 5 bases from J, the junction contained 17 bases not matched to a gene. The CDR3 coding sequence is TGCAGTGCGCCCGACATAGCGGGAAGCCTTCGGGAGACCCAGTACTTC. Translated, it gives CSAPDIAGSLRETQYF.

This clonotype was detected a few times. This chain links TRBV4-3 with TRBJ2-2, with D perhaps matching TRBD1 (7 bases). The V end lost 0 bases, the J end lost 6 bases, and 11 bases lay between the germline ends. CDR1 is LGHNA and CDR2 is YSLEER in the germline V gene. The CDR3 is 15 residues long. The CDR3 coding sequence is TGCGCCAGCAGCCAAGAATCCAGGGGGGCCGGGGAGCTGTTTTTT. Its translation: CASSQESRGAGELFF.

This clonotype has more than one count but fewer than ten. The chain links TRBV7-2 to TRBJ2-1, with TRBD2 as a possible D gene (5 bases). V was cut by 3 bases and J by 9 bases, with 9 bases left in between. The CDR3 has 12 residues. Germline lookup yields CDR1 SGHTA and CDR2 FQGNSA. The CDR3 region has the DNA TGTGCCAGCAGCTTGCTAGCTGGTGAGCAGTTCTTC. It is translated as CASSLLAGEQFF. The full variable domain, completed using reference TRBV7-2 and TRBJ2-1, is GAGVSQSPSNKVTEKGKDVELRCDPISGHTALYWYRQSLGQGLEFLIYFQGNSAPDKSGLPSDRFSAERTGGSVSTLTIQRTQQEDSAVYLCASSLLAGEQFFGPGTRLTVL.

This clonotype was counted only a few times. The CDR3 DNA reads as TGCGCCAGCGCCCCCACGCCGAGGGGGGAGTGGACCCAGTACTTC. As protein: CASAPTPRGEWTQYF. This sequence joins TRBV5-1 and TRBJ2-5; perhaps D is TRBD1 or TRBD2 (6 bases each). Trimming removed 7 bases from V and 7 bases from J, with 23 bases in between. This CDR3 has 15 residues. CDR1 and CDR2 from the germline V gene are SGHRS and YFSETQ.

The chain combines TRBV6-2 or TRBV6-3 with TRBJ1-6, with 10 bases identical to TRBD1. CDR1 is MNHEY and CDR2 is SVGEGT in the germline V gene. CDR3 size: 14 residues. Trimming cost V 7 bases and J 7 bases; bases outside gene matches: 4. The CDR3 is CASTEDRGNSPLHF. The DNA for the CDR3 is TGTGCCAGCACCGAGGACAGGGGGAATTCACCCCTCCACTTT.

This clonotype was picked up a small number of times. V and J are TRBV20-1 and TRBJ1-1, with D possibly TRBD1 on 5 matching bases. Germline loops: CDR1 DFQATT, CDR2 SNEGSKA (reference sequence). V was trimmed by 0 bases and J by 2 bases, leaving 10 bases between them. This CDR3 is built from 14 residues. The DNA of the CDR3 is TGCAGTGCTAGAGATGCGACAGCTAACACTGAAGCTTTCTTT. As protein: CSARDATANTEAFF.

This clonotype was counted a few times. CDR3 in DNA: TGTGCCAGCTCACCCCTGAGCACAGATACGCAGTATTTT. Its protein product is CASSPLSTDTQYF. The chain is built from TRBV18 and TRBJ2-3; D call uncertain. Deletions cut 3 bases from V and 0 bases from J, with 4 bases between. Germline CDR1 reads KGHSH; CDR2 reads LQKENI. The CDR3 contains 13 residues. The whole variable domain, filled in from reference TRBV18 and TRBJ2-3, reads NAGVMQNPRHLVRRRGQEARLRCSPMKGHSHVYWYRQLPEEGLKFMVYLQKENIIDESGMPKERFSAEFPKEGPSILRIQQVVRGDSAAYFCASSPLSTDTQYFGPGTRLTVL.

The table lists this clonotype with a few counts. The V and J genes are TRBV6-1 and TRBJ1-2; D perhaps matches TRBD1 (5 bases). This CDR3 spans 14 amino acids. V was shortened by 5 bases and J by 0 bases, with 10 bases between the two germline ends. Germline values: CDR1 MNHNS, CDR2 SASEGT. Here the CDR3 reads CASSRDVANYGYTF. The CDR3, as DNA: TGTGCCAGCAGTAGGGACGTAGCTAACTATGGCTACACCTTC.

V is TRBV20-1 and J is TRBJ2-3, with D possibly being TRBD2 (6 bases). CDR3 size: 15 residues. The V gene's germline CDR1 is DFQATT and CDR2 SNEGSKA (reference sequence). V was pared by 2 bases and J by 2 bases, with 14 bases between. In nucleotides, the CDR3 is TGCAGTGCTAGATCCGGGGGTTTGAACACAGATACGCAGTATTTT. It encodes CSARSGGLNTDTQYF.

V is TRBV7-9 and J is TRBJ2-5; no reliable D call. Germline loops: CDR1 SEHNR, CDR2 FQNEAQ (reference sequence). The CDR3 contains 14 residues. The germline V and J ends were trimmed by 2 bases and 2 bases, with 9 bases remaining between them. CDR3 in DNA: TGTGCCAGCAGCTTATGGGGTGTTCAAGAGACCCAGTACTTC. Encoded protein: CASSLWGVQETQYF.

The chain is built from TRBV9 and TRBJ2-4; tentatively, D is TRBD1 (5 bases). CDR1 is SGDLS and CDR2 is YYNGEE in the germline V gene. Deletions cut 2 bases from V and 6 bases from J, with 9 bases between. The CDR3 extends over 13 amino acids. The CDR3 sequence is CASSVRGINIQYF. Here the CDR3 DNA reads TGTGCCAGCAGCGTTAGGGGAATAAACATTCAGTACTTC.

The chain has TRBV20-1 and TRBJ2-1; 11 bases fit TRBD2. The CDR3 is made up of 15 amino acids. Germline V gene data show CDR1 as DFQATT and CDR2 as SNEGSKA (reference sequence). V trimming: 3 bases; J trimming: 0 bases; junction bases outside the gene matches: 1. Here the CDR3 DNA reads TGCAGTGCTAGCACTAGCGGGAGCTCCTACAATGAGCAGTTCTTC. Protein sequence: CSASTSGSSYNEQFF.

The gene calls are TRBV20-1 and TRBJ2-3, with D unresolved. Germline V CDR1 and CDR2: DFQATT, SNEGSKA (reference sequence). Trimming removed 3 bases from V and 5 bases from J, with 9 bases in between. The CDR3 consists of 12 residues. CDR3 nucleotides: TGCAGTGCTAGCGTGGTGTTAGATACGCAGTATTTT. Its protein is CSASVVLDTQYF.

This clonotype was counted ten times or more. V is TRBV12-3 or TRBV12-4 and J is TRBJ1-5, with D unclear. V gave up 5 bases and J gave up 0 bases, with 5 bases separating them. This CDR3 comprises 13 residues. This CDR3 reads CASSPASNQPQHF. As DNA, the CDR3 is TGTGCCAGCAGTCCGGCTAGCAATCAGCCCCAGCATTTT.

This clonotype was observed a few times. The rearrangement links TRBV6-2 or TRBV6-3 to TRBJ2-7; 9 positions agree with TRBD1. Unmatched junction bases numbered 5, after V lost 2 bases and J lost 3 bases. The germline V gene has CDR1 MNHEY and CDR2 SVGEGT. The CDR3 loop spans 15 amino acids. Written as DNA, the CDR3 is TGTGCCAGCAGTTACCGGGGACAGGGATTCTACGAGCAGTACTTC. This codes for CASSYRGQGFYEQYF.

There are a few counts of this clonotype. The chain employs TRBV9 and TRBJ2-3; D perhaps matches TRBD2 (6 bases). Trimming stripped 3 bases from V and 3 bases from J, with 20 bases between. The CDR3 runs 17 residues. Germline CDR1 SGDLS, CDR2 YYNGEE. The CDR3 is CASSAPRAGGVTDTQYF. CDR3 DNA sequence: TGTGCCAGCAGCGCCCCCCGGGCTGGCGGGGTGACAGATACGCAGTATTTT.

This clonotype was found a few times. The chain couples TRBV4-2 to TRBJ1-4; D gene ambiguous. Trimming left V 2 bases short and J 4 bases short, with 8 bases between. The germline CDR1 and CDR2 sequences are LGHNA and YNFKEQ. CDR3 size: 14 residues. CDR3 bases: TGTGCCAGCAGCCAATCCCGGAATAATGAAAAACTGTTTTTT. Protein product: CASSQSRNNEKLFF.

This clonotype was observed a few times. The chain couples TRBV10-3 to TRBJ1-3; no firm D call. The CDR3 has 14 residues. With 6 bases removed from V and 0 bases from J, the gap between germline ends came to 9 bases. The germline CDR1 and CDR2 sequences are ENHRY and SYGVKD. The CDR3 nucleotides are TGTGCCATCAGGGACGGGGACTCTGGAAACACCATATATTTT. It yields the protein CAIRDGDSGNTIYF.

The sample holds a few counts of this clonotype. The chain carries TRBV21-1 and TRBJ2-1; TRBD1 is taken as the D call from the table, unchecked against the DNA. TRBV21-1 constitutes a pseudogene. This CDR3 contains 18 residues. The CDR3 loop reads CASSKVRQVPSSYNEQFF. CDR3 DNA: TGTGCCAGCAGCAAAGTCCGACAGGTACCGAGCTCCTACAATGAGCAGTTCTTC.